This is a list of T cell receptor beta chains from one sample in a study of shared clonotypes between healthy human individuals. Data came from immunoSEQ multiplex PCR; TCRdb stores just in-frame clones and leaves some out. The sample yields some 1.5 million clones, approximately 98% seen once. The material sequenced was naive CD4+ T cells sorted from blood. All receptors derive from a man aged 25 to 45 in good health. CDR3s include the opening cysteine and the closing phenylalanine or tryptophan. Each record gives: CDR3 DNA, CDR3 protein, D gene, V gene, J gene, clone size. A D gene is named only where the DNA matches it firmly. Clone sizes are given selectively: once, few, many, or a class where the clone is expanded.

DNA: TGCGCCAGCAGTGATCCGGGACGGACAACAGATACGCAGTATTTT
CDR3: CASSDPGRTTDTQYF
D: .
V: TRBV10-1
J: TRBJ2-3
size: .

DNA: TGTGCCAGCAGCGTGGGACTCACTCACTACGAGCAGTACTTC
CDR3: CASSVGLTHYEQYF
D: .
V: TRBV5-4
J: TRBJ2-7
size: .

DNA: TGTGCTAGTGGTTTGACAGAAAATCAGCCCCAGCATTTT
CDR3: CASGLTENQPQHF
D: .
V: TRBV12-5
J: TRBJ1-5
size: .

DNA: TGTGCCAGCAGCTTTCGCTCCTACAATGAGCAGTTCTTC
CDR3: CASSFRSYNEQFF
D: .
V: TRBV7-2
J: TRBJ2-1
size: .

DNA: TGTGCCATCAAGGGGACAGCAGGCGAAAAACTGTTTTTT
CDR3: CAIKGTAGEKLFF
D: TRBD1
V: TRBV10-3
J: TRBJ1-4
size: .

DNA: TGCGCCAGCAGCCAAGAGTCACGGGTGCGTGTCGCCGGGGAGCTGTTTTTT
CDR3: CASSQESRVRVAGELFF
D: .
V: TRBV4-1
J: TRBJ2-2
size: once

DNA: TGTGCCAGCAGCTTCGGCAGGGTCGGTGAAAAACTGTTTTTT
CDR3: CASSFGRVGEKLFF
D: .
V: TRBV11-1
J: TRBJ1-4
size: .

DNA: TGCAGCGTTGAGTCCGACGTACAGGGAGAGACCCAGTACTTC
CDR3: CSVESDVQGETQYF
D: .
V: TRBV29-1
J: TRBJ2-5
size: once

DNA: TGTGCCAGCAGCGGTGCGAACAGGGGTTGGGCCTCTGGCTACACCTTC
CDR3: CASSGANRGWASGYTF
D: TRBD1
V: TRBV9
J: TRBJ1-2
size: .

DNA: TGTGCCAGCAGCTTAAGCTTAGCCTCCGGGCCGATCTATGGCTACACCTTC
CDR3: CASSLSLASGPIYGYTF
D: .
V: TRBV7-2
J: TRBJ1-2
size: .

DNA: TGTGCCGGCGGGACAGCTTTCTCCGCCGAGCAGTACTTC
CDR3: CAGGTAFSAEQYF
D: .
V: TRBV28
J: TRBJ2-7
size: .

DNA: TGTGCCAGCACCGTCGGGAGGGGTGCTGAGCAGTTCTTC
CDR3: CASTVGRGAEQFF
D: TRBD2
V: TRBV6-1
J: TRBJ2-1
size: .

DNA: TGTGCCAGCAGTGAAGGAGGGGCGGACGAGCAGTACTTC
CDR3: CASSEGGADEQYF
D: .
V: TRBV2
J: TRBJ2-7
size: .

DNA: TGTGCCAGCAGTTTCGGATTGGAGACCCAGTACTTC
CDR3: CASSFGLETQYF
D: .
V: TRBV28
J: TRBJ2-5
size: .

DNA: TGTGCCAGCAGTCAGGGACTAGCATTGGACCAGTTCTTC
CDR3: CASSQGLALDQFF
D: TRBD2
V: TRBV2
J: TRBJ2-1
size: .

DNA: TGCGCCAGCAGCCCGGATCCTAACACAGATACGCAGTATTTT
CDR3: CASSPDPNTDTQYF
D: .
V: TRBV5-1
J: TRBJ2-3
size: .

DNA: TGCGCCAGCAGCAAGAACAGGGGCTCCTACGAGCAGTACTTC
CDR3: CASSKNRGSYEQYF
D: TRBD1
V: TRBV10-2
J: TRBJ2-7
size: .

DNA: TGCGCCAGCAGCTTTAGCGGGAGTAACAATGAGCAGTTCTTC
CDR3: CASSFSGSNNEQFF
D: TRBD2
V: TRBV5-1
J: TRBJ2-1
size: .

DNA: TGTGCCAGCAGTCGGACTAGCGGGAGGTACGAGCAGTACTTC
CDR3: CASSRTSGRYEQYF
D: TRBD2
V: TRBV2
J: TRBJ2-7
size: .

DNA: TGTGCCAGCAGGGACGCTAACTATGGCTACACCTTC
CDR3: CASRDANYGYTF
D: .
V: TRBV28
J: TRBJ1-2
size: .

DNA: TGTGCCAGCCGGCTACAGGGTAGTGACACTGAAGCTTTCTTT
CDR3: CASRLQGSDTEAFF
D: .
V: TRBV6-1
J: TRBJ1-1
size: .

DNA: TGTGCCAGCTCACCTACCGAAGGGACCCAGTACTTC
CDR3: CASSPTEGTQYF
D: .
V: TRBV18
J: TRBJ2-5
size: .

DNA: TGTGCCAGCAGCTTACCGACGGGCCCAGGGGCCTACGAGCAGTACTTC
CDR3: CASSLPTGPGAYEQYF
D: .
V: TRBV11-2
J: TRBJ2-7
size: .

DNA: TGTGCCAGCAGTCTGTCCCAGGGAACAGATACGCAGTATTTT
CDR3: CASSLSQGTDTQYF
D: .
V: TRBV28
J: TRBJ2-3
size: .

DNA: TGTGCCAGTAGTATTCCCCGACAGCACACAGATACGCAGTATTTT
CDR3: CASSIPRQHTDTQYF
D: .
V: TRBV19
J: TRBJ2-3
size: .

DNA: TGTGCCAGCAGCCCCCGCCCCGGGTATACCTACAATGAGCAGTTCTTC
CDR3: CASSPRPGYTYNEQFF
D: .
V: TRBV14
J: TRBJ2-1
size: .

DNA: TGTGCCAGCAGCTTAGCGCAGGGTCGGGGCTACACCTTC
CDR3: CASSLAQGRGYTF
D: .
V: TRBV7-2
J: TRBJ1-2
size: once

DNA: TGCGCCAGCAGCCAAGAAGGGACGGGAGGGTCTGGGGCCAACGTCCTGACTTTC
CDR3: CASSQEGTGGSGANVLTF
D: TRBD2
V: TRBV4-3
J: TRBJ2-6
size: .

DNA: TGTGCCATCAGTGAGTCTGACAGGGGGGCGTCCAAAAACATTCAGTACTTC
CDR3: CAISESDRGASKNIQYF
D: TRBD1
V: TRBV10-3
J: TRBJ2-4
size: .

DNA: TGTGCCAGCAGTGCCCAGGGGGACTCCTACGAGCAGTACTTC
CDR3: CASSAQGDSYEQYF
D: TRBD1
V: TRBV2
J: TRBJ2-7
size: .

DNA: TGTGCCAGCAGCTTGGGGGCCGACAGGGTCAATGAGCAGTTCTTC
CDR3: CASSLGADRVNEQFF
D: TRBD1
V: TRBV5-4
J: TRBJ2-1
size: .

DNA: TGTGCCAGCAGTTTGATGGGACAGGGGCGAGGCTCTGGGGCCAACGTCCTGACTTTC
CDR3: CASSLMGQGRGSGANVLTF
D: TRBD1
V: TRBV28
J: TRBJ2-6
size: .

DNA: TGTGCCAGCAGTGACAGGGGAACTGAAGCTTTCTTT
CDR3: CASSDRGTEAFF
D: .
V: TRBV2
J: TRBJ1-1
size: .

DNA: TGTGCCAGTAGTCTCGGGACTAGCGGTCCTCCCTGGTTCAATGAGCAGTTCTTC
CDR3: CASSLGTSGPPWFNEQFF
D: TRBD2
V: TRBV19
J: TRBJ2-1
size: .

DNA: TGCGCCAGCAGCCAAGATCCCATTGGTCGCGGGAGCTCCTACGAGCAGTACTTC
CDR3: CASSQDPIGRGSSYEQYF
D: TRBD2
V: TRBV4-1
J: TRBJ2-7
size: .

DNA: TGCGCCAGCAGCTCAGGTAGGGCTCCTAACACTGAAGCTTTCTTT
CDR3: CASSSGRAPNTEAFF
D: .
V: TRBV5-1
J: TRBJ1-1
size: .

DNA: TGTGCCAGCAGTTTTAGTATGGGGTTATATGGCTACACCTTC
CDR3: CASSFSMGLYGYTF
D: .
V: TRBV28
J: TRBJ1-2
size: .

DNA: TGTGCCAGCAGTTTCGGGCGGACAGGGGGCTACGAGCAGTACTTC
CDR3: CASSFGRTGGYEQYF
D: TRBD1
V: TRBV27
J: TRBJ2-7
size: .

DNA: TGTGCCACCAGCAGAGCGGTTCACTCTGGAAACACCATATATTTT
CDR3: CATSRAVHSGNTIYF
D: .
V: TRBV15
J: TRBJ1-3
size: .

DNA: TGTGCCAGCAGTTTTTCCCGAGCCGCTAATGAGCAGTTCTTC
CDR3: CASSFSRAANEQFF
D: .
V: TRBV27
J: TRBJ2-1
size: .

DNA: TGTGCCAGCTCACAGAGGGGGCTTGACACAGATACGCAGTATTTT
CDR3: CASSQRGLDTDTQYF
D: TRBD1
V: TRBV18
J: TRBJ2-3
size: .

DNA: TGTGCCAGCAGCTTAGGGCAGAACTACGAGCAGTACTTC
CDR3: CASSLGQNYEQYF
D: .
V: TRBV7-9
J: TRBJ2-7
size: .

DNA: TGCGCCAGCGGCAGGGACAGCCTCACCTACGAGCAGTACTTC
CDR3: CASGRDSLTYEQYF
D: TRBD1
V: TRBV5-1
J: TRBJ2-7
size: .

DNA: TGTGCCAGCAGCTTAGGGCAGGTCTCCTACAATGAGCAGTTCTTC
CDR3: CASSLGQVSYNEQFF
D: .
V: TRBV7-6
J: TRBJ2-1
size: .

DNA: TGTGCCAGCACTCCGACGCGAAATGAGCAGTTCTTC
CDR3: CASTPTRNEQFF
D: .
V: TRBV28
J: TRBJ2-1
size: .

DNA: TGTGCCAGCAGTTTAGTTAGCGGGAGGGGACAGTCTAATGAGCAGTTCTTC
CDR3: CASSLVSGRGQSNEQFF
D: TRBD2
V: TRBV27
J: TRBJ2-1
size: .

DNA: TGTGCCAGCAGCCCACAGGGGAACACTGAAGCTTTCTTT
CDR3: CASSPQGNTEAFF
D: .
V: TRBV11-2
J: TRBJ1-1
size: .

DNA: TGTGCCAGCTCACTTCAACCTCAGGGAGCGGGGAATGAGCAGTTCTTC
CDR3: CASSLQPQGAGNEQFF
D: TRBD2
V: TRBV18
J: TRBJ2-1
size: .

DNA: TGCAGCGTTGGGTTCAGTCTTAACACCGGGGAGCTGTTTTTT
CDR3: CSVGFSLNTGELFF
D: .
V: TRBV29-1
J: TRBJ2-2
size: .

DNA: TGTGCCAGCAGTCTAGCGGCCTCTGGGGCCAACGTCCTGACTTTC
CDR3: CASSLAASGANVLTF
D: TRBD2
V: TRBV25-1
J: TRBJ2-6
size: .

DNA: TGCAGTGCTAGGGGAGGCCCAAAGCAGTTCTTC
CDR3: CSARGGPKQFF
D: .
V: TRBV20-1
J: TRBJ2-1
size: .

DNA: TGTGCCAGTAGCCCCCTCTTACAGAACACTGAAGCTTTCTTT
CDR3: CASSPLLQNTEAFF
D: .
V: TRBV19
J: TRBJ1-1
size: .

DNA: TGCGCCAGCCGCTCCGCGGAGTGGGATACGCAGTATTTT
CDR3: CASRSAEWDTQYF
D: .
V: TRBV5-1
J: TRBJ2-3
size: .

DNA: TGTGCCAGCTCACCGCTGACGGGCCGAGGGACAGAGTATGGCTACACCTTC
CDR3: CASSPLTGRGTEYGYTF
D: TRBD1
V: TRBV18
J: TRBJ1-2
size: .

DNA: TGTGCCAGCAGTTTTGTGGCACGACTCAATGAGCAGTTCTTC
CDR3: CASSFVARLNEQFF
D: .
V: TRBV6-5
J: TRBJ2-1
size: .

DNA: TGTGCCAGCAGGGGACTAGCGGGAGGCAGCACAGATACGCAGTATTTT
CDR3: CASRGLAGGSTDTQYF
D: TRBD2
V: TRBV27
J: TRBJ2-3
size: .

DNA: TGTGCCAGCAGTTCCCCCGGGACCTTCTCCCACGAGCAGTACTTC
CDR3: CASSSPGTFSHEQYF
D: .
V: TRBV28
J: TRBJ2-7
size: .

DNA: TGTGCCAGCAGCCCGTACACAGATACGCAGTATTTT
CDR3: CASSPYTDTQYF
D: .
V: TRBV7-6
J: TRBJ2-3
size: .

DNA: TGTGCCAGCAGTGAAGCGAGGGTAGGCGCCGGGGAGCTGTTTTTT
CDR3: CASSEARVGAGELFF
D: .
V: TRBV2
J: TRBJ2-2
size: .

DNA: TGTGCCAGCAGCTTAGCCGGGGCGGGGGAGTGGTACTTC
CDR3: CASSLAGAGEWYF
D: TRBD2
V: TRBV7-8
J: TRBJ2-7
size: .